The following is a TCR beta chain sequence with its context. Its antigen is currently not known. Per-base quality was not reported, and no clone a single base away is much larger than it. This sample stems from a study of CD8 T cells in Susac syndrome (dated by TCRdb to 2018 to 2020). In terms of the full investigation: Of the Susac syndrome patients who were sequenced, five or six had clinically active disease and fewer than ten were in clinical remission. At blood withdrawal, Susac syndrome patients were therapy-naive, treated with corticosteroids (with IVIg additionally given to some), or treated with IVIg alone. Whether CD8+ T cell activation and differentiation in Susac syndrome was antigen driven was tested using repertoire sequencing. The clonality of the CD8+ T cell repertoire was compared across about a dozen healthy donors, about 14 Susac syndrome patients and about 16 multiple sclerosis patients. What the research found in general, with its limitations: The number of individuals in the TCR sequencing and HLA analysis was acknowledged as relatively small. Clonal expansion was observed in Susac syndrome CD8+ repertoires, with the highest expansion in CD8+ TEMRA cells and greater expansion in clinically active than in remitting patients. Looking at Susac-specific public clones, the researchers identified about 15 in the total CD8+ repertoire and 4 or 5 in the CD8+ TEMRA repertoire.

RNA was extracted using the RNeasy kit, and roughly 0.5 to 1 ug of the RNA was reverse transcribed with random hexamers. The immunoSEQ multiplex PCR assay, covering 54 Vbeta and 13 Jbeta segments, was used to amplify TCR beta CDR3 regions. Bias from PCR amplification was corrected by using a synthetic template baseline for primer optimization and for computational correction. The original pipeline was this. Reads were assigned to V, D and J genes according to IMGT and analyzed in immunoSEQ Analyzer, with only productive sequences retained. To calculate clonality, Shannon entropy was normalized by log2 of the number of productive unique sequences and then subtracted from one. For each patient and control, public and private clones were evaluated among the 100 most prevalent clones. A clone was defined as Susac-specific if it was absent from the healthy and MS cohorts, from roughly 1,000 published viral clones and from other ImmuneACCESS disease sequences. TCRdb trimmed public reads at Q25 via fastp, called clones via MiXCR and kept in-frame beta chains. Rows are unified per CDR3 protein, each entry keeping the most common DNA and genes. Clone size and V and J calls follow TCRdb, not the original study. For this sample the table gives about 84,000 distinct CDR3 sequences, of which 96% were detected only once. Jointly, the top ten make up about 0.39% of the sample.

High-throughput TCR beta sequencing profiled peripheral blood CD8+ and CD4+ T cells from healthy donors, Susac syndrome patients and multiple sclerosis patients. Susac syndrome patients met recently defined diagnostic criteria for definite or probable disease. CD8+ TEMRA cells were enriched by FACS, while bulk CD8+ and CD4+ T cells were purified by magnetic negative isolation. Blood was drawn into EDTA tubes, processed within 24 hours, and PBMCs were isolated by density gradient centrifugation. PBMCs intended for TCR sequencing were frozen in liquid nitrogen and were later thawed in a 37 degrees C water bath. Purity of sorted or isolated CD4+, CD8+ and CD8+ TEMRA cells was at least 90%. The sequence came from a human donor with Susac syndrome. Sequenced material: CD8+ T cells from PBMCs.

The DNA reads TGCAGCGTTGAAAGCGCTGGCTACACCTTC. The translation is CSVESAGYTF. The chain employs TRBV29-1 and TRBJ1-2; the D gene assignment is ambiguous. The CDR3 measures 10 amino acids from cysteine to phenylalanine. The CDR3 DNA has 30 bases and is translated from base 1. Trimming costs V 2 bases and J 7 bases, and their ends lie 5 bases apart. The germline V gene gives CDR1 as SQVTM and CDR2 as ANQGSEA.